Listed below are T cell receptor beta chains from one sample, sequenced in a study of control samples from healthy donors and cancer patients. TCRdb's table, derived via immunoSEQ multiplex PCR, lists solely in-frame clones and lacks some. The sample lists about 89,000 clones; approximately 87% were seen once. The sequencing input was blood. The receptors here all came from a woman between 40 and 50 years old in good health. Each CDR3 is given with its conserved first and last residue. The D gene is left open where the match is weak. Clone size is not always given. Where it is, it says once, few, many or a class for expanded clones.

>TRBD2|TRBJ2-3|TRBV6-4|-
TGTGCCAGCAGTGACGGGCGGGGGGGCACAGATACGCAGTATTTT
CASSDGRGGTDTQYF
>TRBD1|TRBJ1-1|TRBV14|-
TGTGCCAGCAGCCCATACAGGGGAGACATGAACACTGAAGCTTTCTTT
CASSPYRGDMNTEAFF
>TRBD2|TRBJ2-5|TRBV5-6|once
TGTGCCAGCAGGACGGGACTAGCGGGCCTCCAAGAGACCCAGTACTTC
CASRTGLAGLQETQYF
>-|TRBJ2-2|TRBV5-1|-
TGCGCCAGCAGACAAATACGCGCGAACACCGGGGAGCTGTTTTTT
CASRQIRANTGELFF
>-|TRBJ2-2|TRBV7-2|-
TGTGCCAGCAGCCCCTCAGGACAGTTTTCCGGGGAGCTGTTTTTT
CASSPSGQFSGELFF
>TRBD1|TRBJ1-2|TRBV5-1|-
TGCGCCAGCAGCCAGGTTTCGGACAGGATCTATGGCTACACCTTC
CASSQVSDRIYGYTF
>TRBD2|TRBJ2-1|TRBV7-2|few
TGTGCCAGCAGGGGGGTAGCGGGGGACTACAATGAGCAGTTCTTC
CASRGVAGDYNEQFF
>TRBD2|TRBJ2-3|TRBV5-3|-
TGTGCCAGAAGCTCGCCCGGACTAGCTGCGACTAGCACAGATACGCAGTATTTT
CARSSPGLAATSTDTQYF
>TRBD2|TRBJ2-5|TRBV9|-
TGTGCCAGCAGCGTAGGTAGCGGGGGTTTGGAGACCCAGTACTTC
CASSVGSGGLETQYF
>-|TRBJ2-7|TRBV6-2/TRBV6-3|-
TGTGCCAGCAGCAAAGGGGACACCGCCTACGAGCAGTACTTC
CASSKGDTAYEQYF
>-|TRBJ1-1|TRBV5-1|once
TGCGCCAGCAGCCAGGCCTGGGGGACGAAAACTGAAGCTTTCTTT
CASSQAWGTKTEAFF
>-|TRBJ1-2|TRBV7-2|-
TGTGCCAGCAGCCGGGATGGACGGACGACTACCATGAACTATGGCTACACCTTC
CASSRDGRTTTMNYGYTF
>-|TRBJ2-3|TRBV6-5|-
TGTGCCAGCAGGGGGCGGGGGCCCCAGGATACGCAGTATTTT
CASRGRGPQDTQYF
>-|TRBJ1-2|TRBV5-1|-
TGCGCCAGCAGCTTGGCCCTCGGATCGCGCTATGGCTACACCTTC
CASSLALGSRYGYTF
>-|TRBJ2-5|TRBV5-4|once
TGTGCCAGCAGCTTGGACGTACGCGGAGAGACCCAGTACTTC
CASSLDVRGETQYF
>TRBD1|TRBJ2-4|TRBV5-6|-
TGTGCCAGCAGCTCGACCCGGGACAGGGGGCTATTAGCCAAAAACATTCAGTACTTC
CASSSTRDRGLLAKNIQYF
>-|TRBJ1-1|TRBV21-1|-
TGTGCCAGCAGCAAAGCGGGGTCGCGAATTGAAGCTTTCTTT
CASSKAGSRIEAFF
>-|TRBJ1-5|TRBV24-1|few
TGTGCCACCAGTGATACCCCTGGAGGGCCCCAGCATTTT
CATSDTPGGPQHF
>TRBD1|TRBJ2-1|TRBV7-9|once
TGTGCCAGCTCCACCGGGACAGGGGGCTACAATGAGCAGTTCTTC
CASSTGTGGYNEQFF
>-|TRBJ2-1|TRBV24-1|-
TGTGCCACCAGTGATTTGCGACCTTCTAGCGCTAGCTCCTACAATGAGCAGTTCTTC
CATSDLRPSSASSYNEQFF
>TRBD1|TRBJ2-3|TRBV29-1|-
TGCAGCGTTGAAGAAGGGGGCTACGGAAACACAGATACGCAGTATTTT
CSVEEGGYGNTDTQYF
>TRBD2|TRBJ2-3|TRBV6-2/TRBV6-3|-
TGTGCCAGCAGTTACGGGGGGGAGTCCGTTGTTACGCAGTATTTT
CASSYGGESVVTQYF
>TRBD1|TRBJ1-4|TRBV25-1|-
TGTGCCAGCAGTCAGGGACAGGGACGCGAAAAACTGTTTTTT
CASSQGQGREKLFF
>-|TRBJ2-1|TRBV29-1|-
TGCAGCGTTGATAGCCAGGGGCTACCTAATGAGCAGTTCTTC
CSVDSQGLPNEQFF
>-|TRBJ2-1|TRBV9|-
TGTGCCAGCAGCGTAGCTCCGGCAGGCGTCCCGAGCTCCTACAATGAGCAGTTCTTC
CASSVAPAGVPSSYNEQFF
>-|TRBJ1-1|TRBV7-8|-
TGTGCCAGCAGCTCCCGGATTGGGACTGAAGCTTTCTTT
CASSSRIGTEAFF
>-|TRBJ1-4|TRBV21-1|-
TGTGCCAAGAGGGGAGTACTTAATGAAAAACTGTTTTTT
CAKRGVLNEKLFF
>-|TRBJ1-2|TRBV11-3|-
TGTGCCAGCAGTCCACTCACGGGCAGGATTGGAGGCTACACCTTC
CASSPLTGRIGGYTF
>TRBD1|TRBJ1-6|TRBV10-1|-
TGCGCCAGCAGGGACAGGCAGAATTCACCCCTCCACTTT
CASRDRQNSPLHF
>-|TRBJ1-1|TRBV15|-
TGTGCCACCAGCAGAGATCTTACGGGGGCCCGGTCGGGCACTGAAGCTTTCTTT
CATSRDLTGARSGTEAFF
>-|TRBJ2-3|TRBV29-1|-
TGCAGCGTTGAAGGGGGCGAGCGTTTCACAGATACGCAGTATTTT
CSVEGGERFTDTQYF